This is a list of T cell receptor beta chains from one sample in a study of shared clonotypes between healthy human individuals. The repertoire was sequenced with immunoSEQ multiplex PCR; TCRdb's copy has only in-frame clones and lacks some. The table shows 2.3 million or so clones, with over 85% occurring only once. Input material: naive CD4+ T cells from PBMCs. These receptor sequences come from a man aged 18 to 29 in good health. Some clones in this sample may be carry-over from other donors' samples. Both conserved end residues are trimmed from each CDR3.

v_call cdr3_aa
TRBV6-1 ASSQSNYGYT
TRBV4-3 ASSQEPRDEQF
TRBV6-5 ASSRVASETQY
TRBV7-6 ASSLETGNQPQH
TRBV29-1 SVARGLGTEAF
TRBV5-6 ASSRGNNQPQH
TRBV7-9 ASSSWDREHTEAF
TRBV11-2 ASSSDLSQETQY
TRBV5-1 ASSLVLPTNSGELF
TRBV10-2 ASSEALGWAGTYEQY
TRBV7-6 ASSAVPDGRAKNIQY
TRBV25-1 ASSLTEGREQY
TRBV10-1 ASSEYGTQETQY
TRBV5-1 ASSFTRSSYEQY
TRBV27 ASSPRQGPNTEAF
TRBV29-1 SAITTTAQY
TRBV5-8 ASSGYDGERDTQY
TRBV27 ASSLGDLGVEQY
TRBV6-1 ASSAITGDVNEQF
TRBV4-2 ATGSTAGGANYSPLH
TRBV2 ASSAPEQF
TRBV4-2 ASSPLGSFSYGYT
TRBV25-1 ASSEWGYRGGTEAF
TRBV27 ASRGGLLGGNQPQH
TRBV29-1 SVANLGTLRYEQY
TRBV6-1 ASSLSRGWSWEQY
TRBV28 ASNRGTGGFSEQY
TRBV9 ASSDRGTEAF
TRBV5-1 ASSLGTVYNEQF
TRBV28 ASGVFGQY
TRBV29-1 SVDRGTGSNYGYT
TRBV5-1 ASSLVGIPSYNEQF
TRBV5-4 ASSSPTSGSYNEQF
TRBV15 ATSRVGGTDTQY
TRBV29-1 SVEPSRGANNEQF
TRBV7-9 ASSLPLGILGNEQF
TRBV5-4 ASSLPGYNSPLH
TRBV7-6 ASGHGTGKTQY
TRBV6-5 ASSYQGAVGEQY
TRBV25-1 ASSVQGTHLGANVLT
TRBV9 ASSPRHSELAAF
TRBV5-1 ASSLGQGKTYEQY
TRBV19 ASSMAGGYEQY
TRBV10-3 AISESTAGVADTQY
TRBV11-3 ASSLTGARNTEAF
TRBV10-3 AISGQGGEAF
TRBV6-4 AIPNPMNTEAF
TRBV5-6 ASSLSANSNQPQH
TRBV4-2 ASSPSSGPSTEAF
TRBV21-1 ASSNGGTSGRDNEQF
TRBV28 ASSLIEKNIQY
TRBV29-1 SVGSPVSTDTQY